The 18 T cell receptor beta chains reported below all come from one sample, sequenced in a study of T cells in Graves' hyperthyroidism and ophthalmopathy (dated by TCRdb to about 2019). The library came from multiplex PCR. Sequencer: Illumina HiSeq 2000. The TCR beta CDR3 regions were amplified from RNA transcripts. A first-round RT-PCR of the TCR CDR3 used the HTBI primer set with the Qiagen OneStep RT-PCR kit. Starting from the raw public reads, TCRdb applied fastp trimming at Q25, assembled clones with MiXCR and retained in-frame beta chains. Rows are combined by CDR3 protein, so each entry shows the most common genes and DNA. The sample has 700,000 or so distinct CDR3 sequences on record, about a sixth of them singletons. The ten largest account for over 7.5% of the sample. The sequenced material came from blood. The receptor set was obtained from a man aged 18 to 35 with Graves' hyperthyroidism.

This clonotype was counted only a few times. J is TRBJ2-7 and V is TRBV12-3 or TRBV12-4, with a weak D call TRBD1 (5 bases). This CDR3 contains 12 residues. Trimming shortened V by 4 bases and J by 7 bases, and 11 bases separated the two germline ends. The CDR3 loop is CASSSDSVEQYF. CDR3 bases: TGTGCCAGCAGTTCTGACAGCGTAGAGCAGTACTTC.

This clonotype has just a few counts. This chain joins TRBV27 and TRBJ2-2, with a possible D match to TRBD1 (5 bases). Germline assignment: CDR1 MNHEY and CDR2 SMNVEV (reference sequence). Trimming stripped 9 bases from V and 5 bases from J, with 10 bases between. CDR3 length equals 12 residues. CDR3 loop: CASSRQTGELFF. CDR3 sequence (DNA): TGTGCCAGTTCCCGACAGACCGGGGAGCTGTTTTTT.

This clonotype was seen many times. This chain links TRBV7-9 with TRBJ2-3, with 8 bases aligning to TRBD2. The CDR3 runs 16 residues. Germline V CDR1 and CDR2: SEHNR, FQNEAQ (reference sequence). For the CDR3, the DNA is TGTGCTACCAAGCTTGATAGGACTAGCCTCACAGATACGCAGTATTTT. It translates to CATKLDRTSLTDTQYF.

This rearrangement joins TRBV29-1 to TRBJ2-3, with 8 bases that match TRBD2. Trimming removed 0 bases from V and 3 bases from J; junction bases left unmatched: 5. There are 15 residues in the CDR3. Germline values: CDR1 SQVTM, CDR2 ANQGSEA. CDR3 bases: TGCAGCGTTGAAGACCAAGCGGGAGTTACAGATACGCAGTATTTT. Translation gives CSVEDQAGVTDTQYF.

This clonotype occurred a few times. The CDR3 reads CASSPLLGGEAFF. In nucleotides, the CDR3 is TGTGCCAGCTCACCATTGTTGGGCGGTGAAGCTTTCTTT. The genes are TRBV18 and TRBJ1-1; no definite D call. Germline V gene sequence: CDR1 KGHSH, CDR2 LQKENI. The CDR3 loop spans 13 amino acids. V was clipped by 2 bases and J by 7 bases, with 11 bases between them.

This rearrangement joins TRBV6-2 or TRBV6-3 to TRBJ2-3; D is perhaps TRBD2 (7 bases). The CDR3 sequence is 16 residues long. V lost 5 bases and J lost 6, with 21 bases in between. Germline lookup yields CDR1 MNHEY and CDR2 SVGEGT. The DNA of the CDR3 is TGTGCCAGCAGTCCCCCGAGGGGGGGAGGCTGTGATACGCAGTATTTT. This encodes CASSPPRGGGCDTQYF.

This chain uses TRBV28 with TRBJ2-2; weak D call: TRBD2 (6 bases). V dropped 3 bases and J dropped 0 bases, with 14 bases sitting between them. Looked up from germline, CDR1 is MDHEN and CDR2 is SYDVKM. CDR3 length: 17 amino acids. CDR3 residues: CASSLAGLSPNTGELFF. For the CDR3, the DNA is TGTGCCAGCAGTTTGGCCGGACTAAGCCCGAACACCGGGGAGCTGTTTTTT.

Ten or more counts support this clonotype. The chain recombines TRBV12-3 or TRBV12-4 with TRBJ2-7; D is possibly TRBD2 (6 bases). This CDR3 is built from 14 residues. The V end lost 3 bases, the J end lost 5 bases, and 14 bases lay between the germline ends. CDR3 protein: CASSFFGGSHEQYF. CDR3 coding DNA: TGTGCCAGCAGTTTTTTCGGGGGTTCCCACGAGCAGTACTTC.

In its sample, this clonotype was seen a few times. The CDR3 is CSVEVAGKGNEQFF. For the CDR3, the DNA is TGCAGCGTTGAAGTGGCAGGAAAGGGGAATGAGCAGTTCTTC. The rearrangement links TRBV29-1 to TRBJ2-1; tentatively, D is TRBD1 (5 bases). Germline CDR1 SQVTM, CDR2 ANQGSEA. This CDR3 region has 14 residues. The V and J ends lost 1 base and 7 bases respectively, with 14 bases between them.

The rearrangement joins TRBV19 to TRBJ2-1; 10 positions agree with TRBD2. The CDR3 runs to 17 residues. The germline gives CDR1 LNHDA, CDR2 SQIVND (reference sequence). The V gene end was trimmed by 5 bases and the J gene end by 5 bases; junction bases not matched to a gene: 12. The CDR3 is CASSVPLLAGVNNEQFF. The CDR3 nucleotides are TGTGCCAGTAGTGTGCCCCTCCTAGCGGGGGTCAACAATGAGCAGTTCTTC.

The sample holds many counts of this clonotype. V is TRBV6-2 or TRBV6-3 and J is TRBJ1-1; D remains ambiguous. CDR1 is MNHEY, CDR2 SVGEGT, per germline. The CDR3 extends over 16 amino acids. Trimming took off 2 bases at V and 0 bases at J, with 13 bases between the two ends. Here the CDR3 DNA reads TGTGCCAGCAGTTACCGGTTCGGGGATCTGAACACTGAAGCTTTCTTT. Translation gives CASSYRFGDLNTEAFF.

This clonotype turned up a few times. V usage is TRBV7-2 and J usage is TRBJ2-3; a possible D gene is TRBD1 (6 bases). Germline CDR1 is SGHTA and CDR2 is FQGNSA. This CDR3 contains 13 residues. This CDR3 is CGIQGSSTDTQYF. Here the CDR3 DNA reads TGTGGAATACAGGGATCTAGCACAGATACGCAGTATTTT.

This chain connects TRBV9 to TRBJ1-4, with a possible D match to TRBD1 (5 bases). Germline V CDR1 and CDR2: SGDLS, YYNGEE. V shed 2 bases and J shed 0 bases, with 8 bases lying between them. The CDR3 extends over 15 amino acids. For the CDR3, the DNA is TGTGCCAGCAGCGTGGGGGAGGCAACTAATGAAAAACTGTTTTTT. Its protein is CASSVGEATNEKLFF.

This clonotype was recorded a few times. This chain joins TRBV6-1 and TRBJ1-2; unclear D gene. V gave up 8 bases and J gave up 5 bases, with 12 bases separating them. In germline, CDR1 is MNHNS, CDR2 SASEGT. This CDR3 region has 12 residues. In DNA, the CDR3 is TGTGCCAGCCAAGAACCATGGTATGGCTACACCTTC. Protein: CASQEPWYGYTF.

This clonotype was seen ten or more times. The chain has TRBV20-1 and TRBJ1-1; no clear D. Germline CDR1 reads DFQATT; CDR2 reads SNEGSKA (reference sequence). The CDR3 spans 12 residues. CDR3 amino acids: CTTLDPNTEAFF. In DNA form, the CDR3 reads TGCACTACACTTGACCCGAACACTGAAGCTTTCTTT.

This chain links TRBV7-6 with TRBJ1-1; D not resolved. Trimming pared 0 bases from V and 6 bases from J, leaving 11 bases between. Germline CDR1 and CDR2: SGHVS and FNYEAQ. CDR3 length equals 14 residues. The CDR3 DNA is TGTGCCAGCAGCTTAGCCGGCAGGTTATCTGAAGCTTTCTTT. Protein sequence: CASSLAGRLSEAFF.

In its sample, this clonotype was seen a few times. The chain is built from TRBV6-1 and TRBJ2-1; possible D gene TRBD2, 6 bases. Germline values: CDR1 MNHNS, CDR2 SASEGT. The V end lost 6 bases, the J end lost 7 bases, and 13 bases lay between the germline ends. The CDR3 runs 13 residues. The CDR3 DNA is TGTGCCAGCAGGGCACCCCTAGCGAATGAGCAGTTCTTC. It codes for CASRAPLANEQFF.

This clonotype was observed many times. V is TRBV19 and J is TRBJ2-1; 10 bases line up with TRBD2. J gave up 4 bases and V 7 bases, and 10 bases lay outside the gene matches. The length of the CDR3 is 16 residues. The germline V gene has CDR1 LNHDA and CDR2 SQIVND (reference sequence). The DNA of the CDR3 is TGTGCCAGTACCCCTCTAGCGGGAGAGGATTACAATGAGCAGTTCTTC. Its protein is CASTPLAGEDYNEQFF.